This T cell receptor beta chain was identified in a study of blood T cells in healthy people across ages. Drawn from each donor were ten milliliters of peripheral blood. Total RNA extraction produced at least 5 micrograms (per sample) for the study. Study results and limitations: Older individuals had lower TCR beta diversity per million T cells (the decline was roughly linear).

This CDR3 has 13 amino acids. Trimming at V came to 7 bases and at J to 6 bases, leaving 6 bases not matched to a gene. With a J-beta primer mix and a sample-barcoded 5' primer, a second PCR ran 7 to 11 cycles. The template-switch adaptor was a 5' adaptor with 12 random nucleotides. It tagged each cDNA molecule. TCRdb recomputed calls from the 5' RACE reads with MiXCR, one row per CDR3 protein. The sample consists of some 1 million distinct CDR3 sequences, roughly 45% of them appearing once. Comment on this clonotype: Its antigen is not identified.

Sequenced sample: blood. The chain is built from TRBV12-3 or TRBV12-4 and TRBJ2-3, with 8 bases fitting TRBD2. This TCR derives from a woman aged 60 to 75 in good health. CDR3 sequence (DNA): TGTGCCAGCAATAGCGGGAAGGCGGATACGCAGTATTTT. Translating gives CASNSGKADTQYF.